A selection of T cell receptor beta chains follows, all from one sample in a study of blood T cell repertoires in COVID-19. Generated by immunoSEQ multiplex PCR, the TCRdb table keeps only in-frame clones and is missing some. This sample has 200,000 to 300,000 clones, with about nine tenths found just once. The specimen was peripheral blood. These receptors came from a man between 25 and 39 years old with COVID-19, enrolled during active disease. Both conserved end residues are part of each CDR3. Fields, in order: J gene, clone size, D gene, CDR3 length, V gene, CDR3 DNA, CDR3 protein. A D gene is named only where the DNA matches it firmly. Some rows have no size entry. The others give once, few or many, or a class for an expanded clone.

TRBJ2-1 | NA | TRBD2 | 18 | TRBV27 | TGTGCCAGCAGTCCGCCCCCGGGACTAGCGGGGGGCTACAATGAGCAGTTCTTC | CASSPPPGLAGGYNEQFF
TRBJ2-2 | NA | NA | 18 | TRBV3-1/TRBV3-2 | TGTGCCAGCAGCCAAGACCCCGCGAGGGGCGGGGAAACCGGGGAGCTGTTTTTT | CASSQDPARGGETGELFF
TRBJ1-2 | NA | NA | 14 | TRBV5-4 | TGTGCCAGCAGCCGCCAAGACCGGCGGGTTGGCTACACCTTC | CASSRQDRRVGYTF
TRBJ1-1 | NA | NA | 15 | TRBV18 | TGTGCCAGCTCACCTCGGACAGATAAGAACACTGAAGCTTTCTTT | CASSPRTDKNTEAFF
TRBJ1-6 | NA | NA | 15 | TRBV3-1/TRBV3-2 | TGTGCCAGCAGCCAAGGCGGGATGGGTAATTCACCCCTCCACTTT | CASSQGGMGNSPLHF
TRBJ1-4 | NA | TRBD1 | 19 | TRBV3-1/TRBV3-2 | TGTGCCAGCAGCCAAGTCTACCGGGACAGGGGGTCTGTTAATGAAAAACTGTTTTTT | CASSQVYRDRGSVNEKLFF
TRBJ1-1 | NA | NA | 18 | TRBV3-1/TRBV3-2 | TGTGCCAGCAGCCAAGATCCGGGAGGGTTTGGGGGCCACACTGAAGCTTTCTTT | CASSQDPGGFGGHTEAFF
TRBJ2-7 | NA | TRBD2 | 15 | TRBV4-1 | TGCGCCAGCAGCCAAGAGCTAGCGGGGGTCTACGAGCAGTACTTC | CASSQELAGVYEQYF
TRBJ1-4 | NA | TRBD1 | 15 | TRBV6-5 | TGTGCCAGCAGTTACTCGGGACAGGGAAATGAAAAACTGTTTTTT | CASSYSGQGNEKLFF
TRBJ1-3 | NA | NA | 15 | TRBV12-5 | TGTGCTAGTGGTTTGGGTGACAGGACTGGAAACACCATATATTTT | CASGLGDRTGNTIYF
TRBJ1-6 | NA | NA | 16 | TRBV9 | TGTGCCAGCAGCTCAACCCCGACGGGAGGGAGTTCACCCCTCCACTTT | CASSSTPTGGSSPLHF
TRBJ2-3 | NA | NA | 18 | TRBV16 | TGTGCCAGCAGCCAAAAGACCCGACAGGCCATAGGACCAGATACGCAGTATTTT | CASSQKTRQAIGPDTQYF
TRBJ1-1 | NA | TRBD1 | 16 | TRBV11-1 | TGTGCCAGCAGCAGGGCCGGGACAGGGGCTGGGACTGAAGCTTTCTTT | CASSRAGTGAGTEAFF
TRBJ2-5 | once | NA | 13 | TRBV14 | TGTGCCAGCAGCCCCCGACAGCAAGAGACCCAGTACTTC | CASSPRQQETQYF
TRBJ1-1 | NA | NA | 15 | TRBV4-1 | TGCGCCAGCAGCCAAGAGCAGGGGATGAACACTGAAGCTTTCTTT | CASSQEQGMNTEAFF
TRBJ2-7 | few | TRBD1 | 15 | TRBV27 | TGTGCCAGCAGTTTATCGCCCAGGGGGCTGCGCGAGCAGTACTTC | CASSLSPRGLREQYF
TRBJ2-2 | NA | TRBD1 | 15 | TRBV5-1 | TGCGCCAGCAGCTTCGGGACAGGGGGTTCCGGGGAGCTGTTTTTT | CASSFGTGGSGELFF
TRBJ1-2 | NA | TRBD1 | 17 | TRBV30 | TGTGCCTGGAGTGTACTACAGGGGGCTTCCTTAAACTATGGCTACACCTTC | CAWSVLQGASLNYGYTF
TRBJ1-4 | NA | NA | 15 | TRBV27 | TGTGCCAGCACGTCAGTCCCGGGACATAATGAAAAACTGTTTTTT | CASTSVPGHNEKLFF
TRBJ2-3 | NA | NA | 15 | TRBV15 | TGTGCCACCAGCAGAGAAGGGGTTCCCACAGATACGCAGTATTTT | CATSREGVPTDTQYF
TRBJ1-3 | NA | NA | 15 | TRBV12-5 | TGTGCTAGTGGTTTGGTGCGGAGCTCTGGAAACACCATATATTTT | CASGLVRSSGNTIYF
TRBJ2-1 | once | NA | 14 | TRBV14 | TGTGCCAGCAGCCACGGCTACAGGGACAATGAGCAGTTCTTC | CASSHGYRDNEQFF
TRBJ2-1 | NA | TRBD2 | 18 | TRBV5-4 | TGTGCCAGCAGCTTGGGAGCGGGGGGGGCCCGTCATATCGATGAGCAGTTCTTC | CASSLGAGGARHIDEQFF
TRBJ2-5 | NA | TRBD2 | 14 | TRBV15 | TGTGCCACCAGCACAGGGACTAGCGGAGAGACCCAGTACTTC | CATSTGTSGETQYF
TRBJ1-1 | NA | NA | 14 | TRBV6-5 | TGTGCCAGCAGTTACGGAGAGGGATACACTGAAGCTTTCTTT | CASSYGEGYTEAFF
TRBJ1-1 | NA | NA | 13 | TRBV30 | TGTGCCTGGAGCGGACAAATGAACACTGAAGCTTTCTTT | CAWSGQMNTEAFF
TRBJ1-3 | NA | NA | 14 | TRBV29-1 | TGCAGCGTTTCCCCAACAAGCTCTGGAAACACCATATATTTT | CSVSPTSSGNTIYF
TRBJ2-7 | NA | NA | 13 | TRBV6-1 | TGTGCCAGCAGTGACGGAGGTCGGAGCGAGCAGTACTTC | CASSDGGRSEQYF
TRBJ2-1 | NA | TRBD2 | 15 | TRBV6-5 | TGTGCCAGCAGGGAGCGGGGGCCCTCGGGAGGTGAGCAGTTCTTC | CASRERGPSGGEQFF
TRBJ2-3 | NA | TRBD2 | 17 | TRBV4-1 | TGCGCCAGCAGCGCGATGGACCTGCGGGGGGGCACAGATACGCAGTATTTT | CASSAMDLRGGTDTQYF
TRBJ2-5 | NA | TRBD2 | 16 | TRBV4-2 | TGTGCCAGCAGCACCTCAGGGCGGGGGGACCAAGAGACCCAGTACTTC | CASSTSGRGDQETQYF
TRBJ1-2 | NA | TRBD1 | 11 | TRBV19 | TGTGCCAGTAGCACAGGGGTAGGCTACACCTTC | CASSTGVGYTF
TRBJ2-3 | NA | NA | 15 | TRBV3-1/TRBV3-2 | TGTGCCAGCAGCCAGCAGGGATTTAGCACAGATACGCAGTATTTT | CASSQQGFSTDTQYF
TRBJ1-5 | NA | NA | 14 | TRBV25-1 | TGTGCCAGCAGTGGGACAGATAGCAATCAGCCCCAGCATTTT | CASSGTDSNQPQHF
TRBJ1-5 | NA | TRBD1 | 13 | TRBV19 | TGTGCCTTAGGACAGGGCAGCAATCAGCCCCAGCATTTT | CALGQGSNQPQHF
TRBJ1-1 | NA | NA | 14 | TRBV15 | TGTGCCACCAGCAGAACCAGGAAAAGTACTGAAGCTTTCTTT | CATSRTRKSTEAFF
TRBJ2-2 | NA | NA | 13 | TRBV10-1 | TGCGCCAGCAGTGAGCGGGAAACCGGGGAGCTGTTTTTT | CASSERETGELFF